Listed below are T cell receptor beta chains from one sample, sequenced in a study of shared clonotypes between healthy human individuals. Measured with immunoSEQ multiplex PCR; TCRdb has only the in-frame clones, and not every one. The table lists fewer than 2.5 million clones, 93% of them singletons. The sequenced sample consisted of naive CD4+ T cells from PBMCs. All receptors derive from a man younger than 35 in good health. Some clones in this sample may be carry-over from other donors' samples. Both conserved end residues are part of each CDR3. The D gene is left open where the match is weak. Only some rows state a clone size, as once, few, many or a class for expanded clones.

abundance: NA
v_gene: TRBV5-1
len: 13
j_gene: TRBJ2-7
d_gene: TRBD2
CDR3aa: CASSLKGEGLKYF
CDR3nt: TGCGCCAGCAGCTTGAAAGGGGAGGGCCTGAAATACTTC

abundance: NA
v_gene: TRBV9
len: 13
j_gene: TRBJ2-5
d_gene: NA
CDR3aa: CASSPGPSETQYF
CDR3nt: TGTGCCAGCAGCCCGGGCCCCAGTGAGACCCAGTACTTC

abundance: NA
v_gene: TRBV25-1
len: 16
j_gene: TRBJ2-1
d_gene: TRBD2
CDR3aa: CASSEYRGTSGDEQFF
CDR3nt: TGTGCCAGCAGTGAATATCGCGGGACTAGCGGGGATGAGCAGTTCTTC

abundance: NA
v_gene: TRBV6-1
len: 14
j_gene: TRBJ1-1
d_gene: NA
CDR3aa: CASSESQGGTEAFF
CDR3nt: TGTGCCAGCAGTGAATCCCAGGGAGGCACTGAAGCTTTCTTT

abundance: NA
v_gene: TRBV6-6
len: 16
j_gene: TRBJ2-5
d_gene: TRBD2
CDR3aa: CASSYRGLAGAETQYF
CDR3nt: TGTGCCAGCAGTTACCGCGGACTAGCGGGAGCTGAGACCCAGTACTTC

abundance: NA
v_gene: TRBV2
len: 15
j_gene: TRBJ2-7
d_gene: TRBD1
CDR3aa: CASKVGRDRGYEQYF
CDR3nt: TGTGCCAGCAAGGTGGGTCGGGACAGGGGCTACGAGCAGTACTTC

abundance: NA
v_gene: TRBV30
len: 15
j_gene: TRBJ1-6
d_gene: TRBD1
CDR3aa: CAWRQTGGRGSPLHF
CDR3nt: TGTGCCTGGAGGCAAACAGGGGGAAGGGGTTCACCCCTCCACTTT

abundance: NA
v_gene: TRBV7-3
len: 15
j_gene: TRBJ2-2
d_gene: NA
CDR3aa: CASSLYSSRPGELFF
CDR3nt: TGTGCCAGCAGCCTTTATTCTAGCCGGCCCGGGGAGCTGTTTTTT

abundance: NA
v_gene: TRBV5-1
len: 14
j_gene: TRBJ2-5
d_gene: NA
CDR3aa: CASSLNRDQETQYF
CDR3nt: TGCGCCAGCAGCTTGAACAGGGACCAAGAGACCCAGTACTTC

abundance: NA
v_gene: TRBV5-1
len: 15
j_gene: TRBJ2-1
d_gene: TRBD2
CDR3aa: CASSLGGLAGNEQFF
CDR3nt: TGCGCCAGCAGCTTGGGGGGACTAGCTGGCAATGAGCAGTTCTTC

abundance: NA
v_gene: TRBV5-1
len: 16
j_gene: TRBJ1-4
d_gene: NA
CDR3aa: CASSPKGPSLNEKLFF
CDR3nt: TGCGCCAGCAGCCCAAAAGGGCCATCGTTAAATGAAAAACTGTTTTTT

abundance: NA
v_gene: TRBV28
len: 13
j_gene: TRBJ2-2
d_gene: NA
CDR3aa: CATHRFFAGELFF
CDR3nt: TGTGCCACACACCGGTTTTTTGCCGGGGAGCTGTTTTTT

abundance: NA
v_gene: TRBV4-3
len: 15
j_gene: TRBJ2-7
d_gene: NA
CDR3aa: CASSQDTGFSYEQYF
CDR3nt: TGCGCCAGCAGCCAAGACACAGGGTTCTCCTACGAGCAGTACTTC

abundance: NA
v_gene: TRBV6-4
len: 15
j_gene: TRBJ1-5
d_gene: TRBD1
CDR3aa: CASSDEGQGTQPQHF
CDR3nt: TGTGCCAGCAGTGACGAGGGACAGGGTACTCAGCCCCAGCATTTT

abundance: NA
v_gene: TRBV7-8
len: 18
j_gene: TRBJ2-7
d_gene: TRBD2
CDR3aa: CASSLALGLAGGGYEQYF
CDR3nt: TGTGCCAGCAGCTTAGCCCTCGGACTAGCGGGAGGGGGTTACGAGCAGTACTTC

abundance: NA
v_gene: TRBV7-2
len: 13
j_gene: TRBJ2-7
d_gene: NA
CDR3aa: CASSFSWGDEQYF
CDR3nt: TGTGCCAGCAGCTTTTCTTGGGGTGACGAGCAGTACTTC

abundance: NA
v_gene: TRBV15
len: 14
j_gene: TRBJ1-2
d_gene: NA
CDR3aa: CATSRDRESGGYTF
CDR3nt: TGTGCCACCAGCAGAGATCGGGAGTCGGGAGGCTACACCTTC

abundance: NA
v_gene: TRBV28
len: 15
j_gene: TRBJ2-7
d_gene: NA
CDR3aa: CASSPLGAGAYEQYF
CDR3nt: TGTGCCAGCAGCCCCCTGGGGGCGGGAGCCTACGAGCAGTACTTC

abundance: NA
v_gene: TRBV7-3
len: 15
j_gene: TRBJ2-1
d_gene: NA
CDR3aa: CASSPASNSYNEQFF
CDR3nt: TGTGCCAGCAGCCCAGCCAGTAACTCCTACAATGAGCAGTTCTTC

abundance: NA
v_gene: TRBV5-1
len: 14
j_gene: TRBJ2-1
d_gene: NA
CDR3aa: CASSLVEQRTEQFF
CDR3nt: TGCGCCAGCAGCTTGGTCGAGCAGAGAACCGAGCAGTTCTTC

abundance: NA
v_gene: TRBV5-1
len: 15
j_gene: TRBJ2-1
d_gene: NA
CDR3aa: CASSLVGADYNEQFF
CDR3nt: TGCGCCAGCAGCTTGGTGGGGGCAGATTACAATGAGCAGTTCTTC

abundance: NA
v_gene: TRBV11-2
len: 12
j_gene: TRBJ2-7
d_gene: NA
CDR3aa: CASSPAWTEQYF
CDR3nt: TGTGCCAGCAGCCCTGCCTGGACCGAGCAGTACTTC

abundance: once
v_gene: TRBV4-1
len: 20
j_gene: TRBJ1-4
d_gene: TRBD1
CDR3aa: CASSQDSPGQSTATNEKLFF
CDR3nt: TGCGCCAGCAGCCAGGACTCCCCGGGACAGAGTACTGCAACTAATGAAAAACTGTTTTTT

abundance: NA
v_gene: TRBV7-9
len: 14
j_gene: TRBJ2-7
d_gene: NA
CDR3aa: CASREAGGAYEQYF
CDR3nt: TGTGCCAGCCGAGAGGCGGGCGGAGCCTACGAGCAGTACTTC

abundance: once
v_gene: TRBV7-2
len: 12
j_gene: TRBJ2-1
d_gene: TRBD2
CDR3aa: CASSRLAGEQFF
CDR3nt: TGTGCCAGCAGCAGACTAGCCGGTGAGCAGTTCTTC

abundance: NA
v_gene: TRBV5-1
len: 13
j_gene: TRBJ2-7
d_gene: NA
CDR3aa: CASSEFLSYEQYF
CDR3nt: TGCGCCAGCAGTGAGTTTTTGTCCTACGAGCAGTACTTC

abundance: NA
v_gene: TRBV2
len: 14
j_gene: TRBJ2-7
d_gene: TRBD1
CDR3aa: CASRDRGLHYEQYF
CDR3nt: TGTGCCAGCAGAGACAGGGGGCTTCACTACGAGCAGTACTTC

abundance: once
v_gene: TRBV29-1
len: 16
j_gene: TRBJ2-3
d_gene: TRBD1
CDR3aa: CSVGQFGGQITDTQYF
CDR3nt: TGCAGCGTCGGGCAGTTTGGGGGACAGATCACAGATACGCAGTATTTT

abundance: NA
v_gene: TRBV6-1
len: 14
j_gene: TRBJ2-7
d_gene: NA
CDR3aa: CASRDYRVQDEQYF
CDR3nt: TGTGCCAGCAGGGACTACAGGGTACAGGACGAGCAGTACTTC

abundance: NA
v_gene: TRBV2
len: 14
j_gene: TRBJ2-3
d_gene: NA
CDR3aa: CASTRERSTDTQYF
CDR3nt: TGTGCCAGCACCCGGGAGCGTAGCACAGATACGCAGTATTTT

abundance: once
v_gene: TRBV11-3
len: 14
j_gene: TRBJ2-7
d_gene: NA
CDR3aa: CASSPRGETYEQYF
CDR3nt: TGTGCCAGCAGCCCGAGGGGGGAGACCTACGAGCAGTACTTC

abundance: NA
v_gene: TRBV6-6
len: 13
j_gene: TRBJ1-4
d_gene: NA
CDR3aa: CASSYRQNEKLFF
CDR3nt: TGTGCCAGCAGTTACCGACAAAATGAAAAACTGTTTTTT

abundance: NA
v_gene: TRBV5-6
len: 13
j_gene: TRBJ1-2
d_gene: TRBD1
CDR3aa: CASSLGDRAGYTF
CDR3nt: TGTGCCAGCAGCTTGGGAGACAGGGCCGGCTACACCTTC

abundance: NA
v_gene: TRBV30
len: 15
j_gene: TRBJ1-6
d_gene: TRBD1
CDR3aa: CAWSVLRTGNSPLHF
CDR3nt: TGTGCCTGGAGTGTACTTAGGACAGGGAATTCACCCCTCCACTTT

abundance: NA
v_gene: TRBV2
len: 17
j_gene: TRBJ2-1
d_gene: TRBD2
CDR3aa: CASRGRTIGGVENEQFF
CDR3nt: TGTGCCAGCAGAGGCCGGACGATCGGGGGGGTGGAGAATGAGCAGTTCTTC

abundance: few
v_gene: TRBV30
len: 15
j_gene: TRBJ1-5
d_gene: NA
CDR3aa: CAWRPGGGRDQPQHF
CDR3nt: TGTGCCTGGAGGCCGGGAGGGGGTCGGGATCAGCCCCAGCATTTT

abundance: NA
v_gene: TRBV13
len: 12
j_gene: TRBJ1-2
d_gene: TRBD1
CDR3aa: CASSKTGDGYTF
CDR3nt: TGTGCCAGCAGCAAAACAGGGGATGGCTACACCTTC

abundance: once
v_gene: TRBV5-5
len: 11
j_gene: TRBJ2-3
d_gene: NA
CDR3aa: CASSPTNTQYF
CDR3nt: TGTGCCAGCAGTCCGACAAATACGCAGTATTTT

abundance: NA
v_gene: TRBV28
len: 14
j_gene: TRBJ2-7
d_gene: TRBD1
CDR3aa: CASTPQDRPYEQYF
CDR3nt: TGTGCCAGCACCCCCCAGGACAGGCCTTACGAGCAGTACTTC

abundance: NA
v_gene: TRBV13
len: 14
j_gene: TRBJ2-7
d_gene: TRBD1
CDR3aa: CASSSPGTGDEQYF
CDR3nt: TGTGCCAGCAGCTCCCCCGGGACAGGGGACGAGCAGTACTTC

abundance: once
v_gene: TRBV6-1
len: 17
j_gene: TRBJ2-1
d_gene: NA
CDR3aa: CASSESFPGVGRDEQFF
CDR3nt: TGTGCCAGCAGTGAATCTTTTCCGGGAGTGGGCCGAGATGAGCAGTTCTTC

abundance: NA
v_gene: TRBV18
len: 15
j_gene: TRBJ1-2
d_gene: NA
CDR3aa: CASSPLTGPNYGYTF
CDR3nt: TGTGCCAGCTCACCACTGACAGGCCCCAACTATGGCTACACCTTC

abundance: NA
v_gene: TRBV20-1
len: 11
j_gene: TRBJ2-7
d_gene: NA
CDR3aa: CSANYVFEQYF
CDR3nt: TGCAGTGCTAATTACGTCTTCGAGCAGTACTTC

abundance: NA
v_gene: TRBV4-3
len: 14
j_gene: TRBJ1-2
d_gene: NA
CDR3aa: CASSQDSRIYGYTF
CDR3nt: TGCGCCAGCAGCCAAGATTCTAGGATCTATGGCTACACCTTC

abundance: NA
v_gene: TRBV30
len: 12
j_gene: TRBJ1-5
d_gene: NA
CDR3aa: CAWSVPGQLQHF
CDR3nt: TGTGCCTGGAGTGTACCGGGGCAGCTCCAGCATTTT

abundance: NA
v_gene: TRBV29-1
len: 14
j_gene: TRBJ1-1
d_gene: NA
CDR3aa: CSVALQGRNTEAFF
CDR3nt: TGCAGCGTAGCTTTACAGGGTAGGAACACTGAAGCTTTCTTT

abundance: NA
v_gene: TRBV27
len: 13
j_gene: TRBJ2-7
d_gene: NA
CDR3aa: CASSPPLRTEQYF
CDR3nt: TGTGCCAGCAGTCCCCCGTTGAGAACCGAGCAGTACTTC

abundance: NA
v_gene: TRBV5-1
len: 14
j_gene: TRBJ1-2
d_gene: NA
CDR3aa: CASSLGPGNYGYTF
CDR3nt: TGCGCCAGCAGCTTGGGGCCAGGGAACTATGGCTACACCTTC

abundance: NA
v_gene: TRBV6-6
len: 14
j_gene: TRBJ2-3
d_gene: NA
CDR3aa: CASSYLGRTDTQYF
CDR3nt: TGTGCCAGCAGTTACCTGGGACGCACAGATACGCAGTATTTT

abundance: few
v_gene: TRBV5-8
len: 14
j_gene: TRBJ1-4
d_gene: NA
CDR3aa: CASSLWGTNEKLFF
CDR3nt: TGTGCCAGCAGCTTGTGGGGGACTAATGAAAAACTGTTTTTT

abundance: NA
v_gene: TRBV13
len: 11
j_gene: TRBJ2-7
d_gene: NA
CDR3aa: CASSLYYEQYF
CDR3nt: TGTGCCAGCAGCTTATACTACGAGCAGTACTTC

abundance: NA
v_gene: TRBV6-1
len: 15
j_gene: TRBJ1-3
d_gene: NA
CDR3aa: CASRGIFSSGNTIYF
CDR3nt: TGTGCCAGCAGGGGGATTTTTTCGTCGGGAAACACCATATATTTT

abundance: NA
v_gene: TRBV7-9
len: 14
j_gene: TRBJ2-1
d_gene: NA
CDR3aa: CASSEQGVSNEQFF
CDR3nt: TGTGCCAGCAGCGAGCAGGGTGTATCGAATGAGCAGTTCTTC

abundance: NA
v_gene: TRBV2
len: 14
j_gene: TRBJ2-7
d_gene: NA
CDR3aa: CASSEIPATYEQYF
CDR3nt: TGTGCCAGCAGTGAAATACCGGCGACCTACGAGCAGTACTTC